The rows below give T cell receptor beta chains drawn from one sample of a study of blood T cell repertoires in COVID-19. Sequenced by immunoSEQ multiplex PCR; TCRdb stores in-frame clones only, minus some. The table includes 210,000 or so clones, under 90% detected once. Source material: PBMCs or T cells enriched from blood (not recorded which). The receptors derive from a man between 60 and 75 years old who had recovered from COVID-19. The conserved cysteine and the conserved F or W are not part of the CDR3 here. For some rows the clone size is stated as once, few or many, or as a class when expanded; others skip it.

clone size: .; V gene: TRBV6-4; CDR3 protein: ASSDSAADNSPLH
clone size: .; V gene: TRBV19; CDR3 protein: ASSIAQGQPQH
clone size: .; V gene: TRBV3-1/TRBV3-2; CDR3 protein: ASSQAGNYGYT
clone size: .; V gene: TRBV5-1; CDR3 protein: ASSHRDTSYEQY
clone size: few; V gene: TRBV4-3; CDR3 protein: ASSQEVGGQGDTQY
clone size: .; V gene: TRBV5-1; CDR3 protein: ASSLVQQNTEAF
clone size: few; V gene: TRBV11-3; CDR3 protein: ASSLEGQGARITEAF
clone size: .; V gene: TRBV7-8; CDR3 protein: ASSLEDRLYEQY
clone size: .; V gene: TRBV6-1; CDR3 protein: ASSEVTQSPLH
clone size: .; V gene: TRBV14; CDR3 protein: ASSRARQSPGGYT
clone size: .; V gene: TRBV7-2; CDR3 protein: ASSLATGLNTEAF
clone size: few; V gene: TRBV7-2; CDR3 protein: ASSLGIMEDQETQY
clone size: once; V gene: TRBV9; CDR3 protein: ASSPRKNIEAF
clone size: .; V gene: TRBV7-2; CDR3 protein: ASSLAGTSGGSYEQY
clone size: .; V gene: TRBV2; CDR3 protein: ATATGINYGYT
clone size: .; V gene: TRBV3-1/TRBV3-2; CDR3 protein: ASSQGRGYT
clone size: .; V gene: TRBV7-2; CDR3 protein: ASSFWTDNSPLH
clone size: .; V gene: TRBV27; CDR3 protein: ASSSDRRTYEQY
clone size: .; V gene: TRBV19; CDR3 protein: ASKQTGPRDGYT
clone size: .; V gene: TRBV24-1; CDR3 protein: ATSDRTVAPYEQY
clone size: .; V gene: TRBV19; CDR3 protein: ASTLGPSPIQPQH
clone size: once; V gene: TRBV6-2/TRBV6-3; CDR3 protein: ASSSLESGANVLT
clone size: .; V gene: TRBV30; CDR3 protein: AWKDRVYSYNSPLH
clone size: .; V gene: TRBV4-3; CDR3 protein: ASSQVLGGTEAF
clone size: .; V gene: TRBV11-3; CDR3 protein: ASSRGQGLADTQY
clone size: .; V gene: TRBV24-1; CDR3 protein: ATSDSGQGSYNEQF
clone size: few; V gene: TRBV11-2; CDR3 protein: ASSFGGAGTDTQY
clone size: .; V gene: TRBV29-1; CDR3 protein: SVSYRGIMNTEAF
clone size: .; V gene: TRBV7-9; CDR3 protein: ASSQNRGDTEAF
clone size: once; V gene: TRBV1; CDR3 protein: TSSQKPRLAGRETQY
clone size: .; V gene: TRBV12-5; CDR3 protein: ASGLVRGYNEQF
clone size: .; V gene: TRBV3-1/TRBV3-2; CDR3 protein: ASSHWDRTYYGYT
clone size: once; V gene: TRBV15; CDR3 protein: ATSSPRTGPGANVLT
clone size: .; V gene: TRBV29-1; CDR3 protein: SAMEGHEQF
clone size: once; V gene: TRBV18; CDR3 protein: ASSPRTGWNEQF
clone size: few; V gene: TRBV19; CDR3 protein: ASNNQDRNGYGYT
clone size: .; V gene: TRBV5-4; CDR3 protein: ASSLPTSGERGEQF
clone size: .; V gene: TRBV6-5; CDR3 protein: ASSYSGGLRAEAF
clone size: .; V gene: TRBV6-5; CDR3 protein: ASSSGSAGNTIY
clone size: .; V gene: TRBV6-5; CDR3 protein: ASSPGQLNTEAF
clone size: few; V gene: TRBV24-1; CDR3 protein: ATSGAGANQPQH
clone size: .; V gene: TRBV4-2; CDR3 protein: ASSQGLAGASEQF
clone size: once; V gene: TRBV7-3; CDR3 protein: ASSSSGGAFYEQF
clone size: once; V gene: TRBV5-1; CDR3 protein: ASSLDRGESETQY
clone size: .; V gene: TRBV7-2; CDR3 protein: ASSSSNTGTRGYT
clone size: .; V gene: TRBV2; CDR3 protein: ATQRGSNQPQH
clone size: .; V gene: TRBV2; CDR3 protein: ASSPPGLAGAYEQY
clone size: .; V gene: TRBV18; CDR3 protein: ASSPPGALAKNIQY
clone size: .; V gene: TRBV18; CDR3 protein: ASSPPNRQGLNTEAF
clone size: .; V gene: TRBV5-1; CDR3 protein: ASSLAVGLEYEQY
clone size: many; V gene: TRBV7-3; CDR3 protein: ASSHRTSGGAGEQF
clone size: .; V gene: TRBV5-1; CDR3 protein: ASSWGHPNGADTQY
clone size: once; V gene: TRBV2; CDR3 protein: ASIDSPNTEAF